The 17 T cell receptor beta chains below come from one sample, sequenced in a study of blood T cell repertoires in COVID-19. Data came from immunoSEQ multiplex PCR; TCRdb stores just in-frame clones and leaves some out. The sample gives 250,000 to 350,000 clones, roughly 87% of which show up once; roughly 2.4% is in the top ten. The material sequenced was peripheral blood. These receptor sequences come from a woman in her forties or fifties who had recovered from COVID-19.

The chain joins TRBV19 to TRBJ1-2, with 8 bases aligning to TRBD1. The CDR3 consists of 13 residues. J lost 8 bases, V lost 6 bases, and 8 bases had no gene match. Looked up from germline, CDR1 is LNHDA and CDR2 is SQIVND (reference sequence). DNA for the CDR3: TGTGCCAGTAGGAGACAGGGGTCGAAGGGCTACACCTTC. Its translation: CASRRQGSKGYTF.

This clone has a handful of counts. The chain employs TRBV7-9 and TRBJ1-2; D is unresolved. The germline V and J ends were trimmed by 4 bases and 3 bases, with 6 bases remaining between them. CDR1 and CDR2 (germline): SEHNR, FQNEAQ (reference sequence). CDR3 length equals 12 residues. CDR3 nucleotides: TGTGCCAGCAGCTCCTCCGACTATGGCTACACCTTC. The encoded protein is CASSSSDYGYTF.

The rearrangement uses TRBV28 and TRBJ2-3; 7 bases agree with TRBD1. With 7 bases clipped from V and 0 bases from J, the junction kept 4 bases outside the gene matches. Germline CDR1 and CDR2: MDHEN and SYDVKM. There are 14 residues in the CDR3. CDR3 loop: CASTPGQSTDTQYF. The CDR3 DNA follows: TGTGCCAGCACCCCGGGACAGAGCACAGATACGCAGTATTTT.

The V and J genes are TRBV5-4 and TRBJ2-1; TRBD1 matches 10 bases. CDR1 and CDR2 (germline): SGHNT, YYREEE (reference sequence). V lost 0 bases to trimming and J lost 4 bases; unmatched junction nucleotides: 7. The CDR3 is made up of 17 amino acids. Here the CDR3 reads CASSLGWGTGVYNEQFF. The CDR3 DNA reads as TGTGCCAGCAGCTTGGGTTGGGGGACAGGGGTTTACAATGAGCAGTTCTTC.

The chain uses TRBV13 and TRBJ2-7, with 7 nucleotides matching TRBD2. The germline V gene encodes CDR1 PRHDT and CDR2 FYEKMQ (reference sequence). CDR3 length equals 12 residues. Trimming removed 4 bases from V and 6 bases from J; junction bases left unmatched: 3. CDR3 loop: CASSWEGSEQYF. The CDR3 bases are TGTGCCAGCAGCTGGGAGGGGAGCGAGCAGTACTTC.

The chain combines TRBV5-8 with TRBJ1-1; 8 nucleotides agree with TRBD1. The CDR3 totals 18 residues. CDR1 is SGHTS, CDR2 YDEGEE, per germline. Trimming took 6 bases from V and 4 from J; bases not matched to a gene: 20. CDR3 coding DNA: TGTGCCAGCAATCCCATTTTGTCTGCAGGGGGCTGGGGCACTGAAGCTTTCTTT. Translation gives CASNPILSAGGWGTEAFF.

The V call is TRBV5-4, the J call TRBJ2-7; 11 bases are shared with TRBD2. This CDR3 contains 15 residues. J was trimmed by 3 bases and V by 4 bases; bases with no gene match: 6. Germline V gene data show CDR1 as SGHNT and CDR2 as YYREEE (reference sequence). The CDR3, as DNA: TGTGCCAGCAGCCAAACCACTAGCGGGGGCTACGAGCAGTACTTC. It is translated as CASSQTTSGGYEQYF.

The rearrangement links TRBV30 to TRBJ1-1; no firm D call. Germline V gene sequence: CDR1 GTSNPN, CDR2 SVGIG (reference sequence). V was shortened by 0 bases and J by 5 bases, with 7 bases between the two germline ends. The CDR3 length is 12 residues. CDR3 DNA: TGTGCCTGGAGTGTAGCGGTAACTGAAGCTTTCTTT. Protein sequence: CAWSVAVTEAFF.

The CDR3 bases are TGTGCCAGCAGCCCCCCGACAGGGGCCCACTACGAGCAGTACTTC. Its translation: CASSPPTGAHYEQYF. The chain recombines TRBV7-9 with TRBJ2-7; 8 bases match TRBD1. The length of the CDR3 is 15 residues. The germline V gene has CDR1 SEHNR and CDR2 FQNEAQ (reference sequence). V gave up 5 bases and J gave up 3 bases; unmatched junction bases: 9.

The V gene is TRBV20-1, the J gene TRBJ2-5; no definite D call. Germline V gene lookup returns CDR1 DFQATT and CDR2 SNEGSKA (reference sequence). The CDR3 is 12 residues long. The V end lost 7 bases, the J end lost 1 base, and 10 bases lay between the germline ends. CDR3 DNA: TGCAGTGGTAGTGGTCTCCAAGAGACCCAGTACTTC. Translation gives CSGSGLQETQYF.

This clone was found once. This chain links TRBV29-1 with TRBJ2-1, with D possibly TRBD1 on 5 matching bases. The CDR3 contains 11 residues. Germline V gene lookup returns CDR1 SQVTM and CDR2 ANQGSEA. Trimming pared 7 bases from V and 4 bases from J, leaving 8 bases between. The CDR3 nucleotides read TGCAGCGCCGACAGTTACAATGAGCAGTTCTTC. Translation gives CSADSYNEQFF.

This clone has more than one count but fewer than ten. The V gene is TRBV7-2, the J gene TRBJ1-2; no firm D call. This CDR3 comprises 15 residues. Trimming removed 5 bases at V and 1 base at J, with 14 bases between. Germline CDR1 SGHTA, CDR2 FQGNSA. The CDR3 DNA reads as TGTGCCAGCAGCCCTCGAGCCTCCGTTAACTATGGCTACACCTTC. The encoded protein is CASSPRASVNYGYTF.

The genes are TRBV7-2 and TRBJ1-5; no firm D call. V lost 4 bases to trimming and J lost 5 bases, with 6 bases between them. CDR1 is SGHTA and CDR2 is FQGNSA in the germline V gene. This CDR3 comprises 12 residues. CDR3 nucleotides: TGTGCCAGCAGCTCGTATGATCAGCCCCAGCATTTT. Residues: CASSSYDQPQHF. Variable domain in full (rest from reference TRBV7-2 and TRBJ1-5): GAGVSQSPSNKVTEKGKDVELRCDPISGHTALYWYRQSLGQGLEFLIYFQGNSAPDKSGLPSDRFSAERTGGSVSTLTIQRTQQEDSAVYLCASSSYDQPQHFGDGTRLSIL.

The J gene is TRBJ1-2, the V gene TRBV29-1, with D hard to call. The V end lost 1 base, the J end lost 4 bases, and 13 bases lay between the germline ends. The CDR3 sequence is 14 residues long. In germline, CDR1 is SQVTM, CDR2 ANQGSEA. The CDR3 sequence: CSVEGGELIYGYTF. The CDR3 nucleotides are TGCAGCGTTGAAGGGGGAGAGCTGATCTATGGCTACACCTTC.

The chain links TRBV25-1 to TRBJ1-2; 10 bases align to TRBD1. V gave up 5 bases and J gave up 2 bases; unmatched junction bases: 2. Germline V CDR1 and CDR2: MGHDK, SYGVNS. This CDR3 is 14 amino acids long. DNA for the CDR3: TGTGCCAGCAGTCGGACAGGGGGAAACTATGGCTACACCTTC. Protein: CASSRTGGNYGYTF.

Only one count was recorded for this clone. The rearrangement uses TRBV6-5 and TRBJ2-3; D remains ambiguous. The CDR3 has 13 residues. The germline V gene encodes CDR1 MNHEY and CDR2 SVGAGI. The V and J ends lost 7 bases and 1 base respectively, with 9 bases between them. CDR3 protein: CASKKRRTDTQYF. The CDR3 DNA follows: TGTGCCAGCAAGAAGAGGCGCACAGATACGCAGTATTTT.

This clone was observed a handful of times. The chain links TRBV30 to TRBJ2-3; D might be TRBD2 (6 bases). Germline loops: CDR1 GTSNPN, CDR2 SVGIG (reference sequence). With 8 bases removed from V and 4 bases from J, the gap between germline ends came to 16 bases. CDR3 length equals 13 residues. The CDR3 coding sequence is TGTGCCGGACTCCCGCGGGACTCAGATACGCAGTATTTT. This sequence encodes CAGLPRDSDTQYF.